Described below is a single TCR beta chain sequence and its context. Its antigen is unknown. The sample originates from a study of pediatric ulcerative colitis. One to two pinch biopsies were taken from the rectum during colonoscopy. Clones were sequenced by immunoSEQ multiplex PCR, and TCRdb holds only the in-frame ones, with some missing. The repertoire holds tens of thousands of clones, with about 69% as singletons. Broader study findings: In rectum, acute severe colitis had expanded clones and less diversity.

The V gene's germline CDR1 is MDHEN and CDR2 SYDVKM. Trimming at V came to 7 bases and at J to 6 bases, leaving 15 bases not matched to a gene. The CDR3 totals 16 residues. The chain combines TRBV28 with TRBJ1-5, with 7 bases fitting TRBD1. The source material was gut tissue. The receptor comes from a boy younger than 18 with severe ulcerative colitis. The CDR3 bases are TGTGCCAGCAAAACTCCGGAGGGGGCAGGGGGTCAGCCCCAGCATTTT. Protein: CASKTPEGAGGQPQHF.